These 27 T cell receptor beta chains were sequenced from one sample in a study of Graves' ophthalmopathy and Graves' hyperthyroidism. Amplified material comprised TCR beta CDR3 regions derived from RNA transcripts. First-round RT-PCR with HTBI primers preceded a second-round multiplex PCR. One entry per CDR3 protein, called by TCRdb with MiXCR from the multiplex PCR reads. The data hold approximately 17,000 distinct CDR3 sequences, with 46% observed a single time. Sequenced material: peripheral blood. These TCRs come from a woman aged 40 to 50 with stable Graves' hyperthyroidism.

This clonotype was recorded only once. Just one base apart from a much larger clone, this may be a read error. The rearrangement joins TRBV20-1 to TRBJ1-4, with 8 bases fitting TRBD1. This CDR3 is built from 15 residues. Looked up from germline, CDR1 is DFQATT and CDR2 is SNEGSKA (reference sequence). CDR3 amino acids: CSAREGQATNGKLFF. CDR3 nucleotides: TGCAGTGCTAGAGAGGGACAGGCAACTAATGGAAAACTGTTTTTT.

This clonotype came up a few times. This rearrangement joins TRBV4-1 to TRBJ1-4; D is unresolved. The CDR3 spans 14 residues. The germline CDR1 and CDR2 sequences are MGHRA and YSYEKL. Trimming stripped 1 base from V and 5 bases from J, with 8 bases between. In nucleotides, the CDR3 is TGCGCCAGCAGCCAAGTGGGGTTAAATGAAAAACTGTTTTTT. Protein sequence: CASSQVGLNEKLFF.

The sample holds one count of this clonotype. The genes are TRBV2 and TRBJ1-1, with unresolved D. CDR3 length: 14 residues. The germline V gene has CDR1 SNHLY and CDR2 FYNNEI. Trimming removed 1 base from V and 5 bases from J, with 11 bases in between. CDR3 sequence reads: CASSEGAGRTEAFF. The CDR3 DNA sequence: TGTGCCAGCAGTGAAGGAGCGGGGAGGACTGAAGCTTTCTTT.

This clonotype has a single count. This sequence joins TRBV7-2 and TRBJ1-2; maybe TRBD1 (6 bases). Trimming left V 1 base short and J 8 bases short, with 11 bases between. This CDR3 comprises 13 residues. Germline lookup yields CDR1 SGHTA and CDR2 FQGNSA. The CDR3 sequence is CASSLGAGEGYTF. The CDR3 coding sequence is TGTGCCAGCAGCTTAGGGGCAGGGGAAGGCTACACCTTC.

This clonotype is medium-sized within its sample. The rearrangement links TRBV7-2 to TRBJ1-2, with TRBD1 matching over 9 bases. The CDR3 contains 15 residues. CDR1 and CDR2 (germline): SGHTA, FQGNSA. Trimming removed 2 bases from V and 6 bases from J; junction bases left unmatched: 7. This CDR3 is CASSLFGTGRDGYTF. CDR3 nucleotide sequence: TGTGCCAGCAGCTTATTCGGGACAGGGAGGGATGGCTACACCTTC.

A remark on this clonotype: This is likely a read error, given that the CDR3 carries no conserved phenylalanine or tryptophan at its end. It is unclear where the CDR3 begins or ends on the DNA, so no DNA is shown, and the CDR3 is as TCRdb lists it. The rearrangement links TRBV9 to TRBJ2-2. The CDR3 has 15 residues if both end residues are counted. Germline V gene sequence: CDR1 SGDLS, CDR2 YYNGEE. The CDR3 sequence: CASSGSGDNTGELFL.

In regard to this clonotype: At one boundary the junction diverges from the germline segment, which might be a read error. The CDR3 nucleotides are TGTGCCAGTAGTGTTCCAGGAGCAGGCTCCTGCGAGCAGTACTTC. Protein product: CASSVPGAGSCEQYF. This rearrangement joins TRBV19 to TRBJ2-7; D unclear. CDR3 length: 15 residues. CDR1 and CDR2 from the germline V gene are LNHDA and SQIVND (reference sequence).

This clonotype came up many times. The chain uses TRBV7-2 and TRBJ2-3; D is uncertain. This CDR3 region has 15 residues. V gave up 1 base and J gave up 3 bases, with 11 bases separating them. Germline CDR1 SGHTA, CDR2 FQGNSA. The CDR3 loop is CASSLDYDGTDTQYF. The CDR3 bases are TGTGCCAGCAGCTTAGATTACGATGGGACAGATACGCAGTATTTT.

As concerns this clonotype: This clone may be a read error of a much larger clone one base away. The J gene is TRBJ1-3, the V gene TRBV20-1; weak D call: TRBD1 (5 bases). V lost 5 bases and J lost 0, with 14 bases in between. This CDR3 region has 15 residues. Germline assignment: CDR1 DFQATT and CDR2 SNEGSKA (reference sequence). CDR3 DNA: TGCAGTGCTTGGGACGGAGGGAACTCTGGAAACACCATATATTTT. Its translation is CSAWDGGNSGNTIYF.

This clonotype has more than one count but fewer than ten. The chain combines TRBV6-1 with TRBJ1-4, with D unclear. The V and J ends lost 5 bases and 7 bases respectively, with 17 bases between them. This CDR3 contains 15 residues. The germline V gene encodes CDR1 MNHNS and CDR2 SASEGT. CDR3 sequence: CASSRGRLCCEKLFF. The CDR3 DNA is TGTGCCAGCAGTCGTGGACGCCTGTGCTGTGAAAAACTGTTTTTT.

This clonotype counts as medium-sized (0.01 to 0.1%). This chain joins TRBV7-8 and TRBJ1-5; D is undetermined. The CDR3 loop spans 15 amino acids. Trimming shortened V by 1 base and J by 3 bases, and 10 bases separated the two germline ends. Germline values: CDR1 SGHVS, CDR2 FQNEAQ. CDR3 coding DNA: TGTGCCAGCAGCTTAGAGGCCCGGTTCAATCAGCCCCAGCATTTT. Amino acid sequence: CASSLEARFNQPQHF. Drawing the rest from reference TRBV7-8 and TRBJ1-5, the complete variable domain is GAGVSQSPRYKVAKRGQDVALRCDPISGHVSLFWYQQALGQGPEFLTYFQNEAQLDKSGLPSDRFFAERPEGSVSTLKIQRTQQEDSAVYLCASSLEARFNQPQHFGDGTRLSIL.

The rearrangement joins TRBV5-1 to TRBJ2-3, with D unresolved. Germline loops: CDR1 SGHRS, CDR2 YFSETQ. V was pared by 0 bases and J by 0 bases, with 5 bases between. This CDR3 is 14 amino acids long. CDR3 nucleotides: TGCGCCAGCAGCTTGGGCAGGAGCACAGATACGCAGTATTTT. It specifies CASSLGRSTDTQYF.

For this clonotype: Its ends do not fully match the called genes, so a read error is possible. The CDR3: CASSPRMDTEAFF. Written as DNA, the CDR3 is TGCGCCAGCAGCCCTAGAATGGACACTGAGGCTTTCTTT. The V gene is TRBV5-1, the J gene TRBJ1-1, with a tentative D call TRBD1 (5 bases). This CDR3 comprises 13 residues. In germline, CDR1 is SGHRS, CDR2 YFSETQ.

In its sample, this clonotype was seen many times. V and J are TRBV9 and TRBJ2-7; no definite D call. CDR3 length: 15 residues. Germline CDR1 SGDLS, CDR2 YYNGEE. V lost 0 bases to trimming and J lost 4 bases, with 14 bases between them. The CDR3 region has the DNA TGTGCCAGCAGCGTAGATTTGGGCGGACGATACGAGCAGTACTTC. It codes for CASSVDLGGRYEQYF.

In the case of this clonotype: At one end the junction does not follow the germline gene, possibly because of a read error. This chain uses TRBV7-6 with TRBJ2-3; D perhaps matches TRBD1 (7 bases). The germline gives CDR1 SGHVS, CDR2 FNYEAQ. There are 14 residues in the CDR3. The DNA for the CDR3 is TGTACTAGCAGCTTAGACAGGGTCACAGATTCGCAGTATTTT. It codes for CTSSLDRVTDSQYF.

This clonotype was seen more than once but under ten times. This chain uses TRBV27 with TRBJ2-7; TRBD2 aligns across 8 bases. Germline loops: CDR1 MNHEY, CDR2 SMNVEV (reference sequence). Germline trimming cut 5 bases from V and 2 bases from J; bases unmatched to any gene: 8. CDR3 length: 15 residues. The CDR3 is CASSLSTSEAYEQYF. CDR3 nucleotides: TGTGCCAGCAGTCTCTCGACTAGCGAAGCCTACGAGCAGTACTTC.

This clonotype was picked up many times. This chain connects TRBV5-8 to TRBJ2-1, with 11 bases lining up with TRBD1. The CDR3 is 15 residues long. Germline V gene sequence: CDR1 SGHTS, CDR2 YDEGEE. Trimming removed 4 bases from V and 2 bases from J; junction bases left unmatched: 2. CDR3 nucleotides: TGTGCCAGCAGCCGGGACAGGGGGACCTACAATGAGCAGTTCTTC. Encoded protein: CASSRDRGTYNEQFF.

By sample fraction, this clonotype is medium-sized. The chain carries TRBV7-2 and TRBJ2-1; the D gene is possibly TRBD2 (6 bases). V lost 5 bases and J lost 9, with 14 bases in between. This CDR3 contains 13 residues. Germline V gene lookup returns CDR1 SGHTA and CDR2 FQGNSA. The CDR3 region is CASSGGLGGEQFF. CDR3 nucleotides: TGTGCCAGCAGCGGAGGATTGGGGGGTGAGCAGTTCTTC.

J is TRBJ2-7 and V is TRBV24-1; TRBD2 matches 12 bases. The length of the CDR3 is 13 residues. With V trimmed by 7 bases and J by 5 bases, 2 bases remained unmatched. Germline V gene lookup returns CDR1 KGHDR and CDR2 SFDVKD. Written as DNA, the CDR3 is TGTGCCACCAGCCTAGCGGGAGGGAACGAGCAGTACTTC. Its translation is CATSLAGGNEQYF.

V and J are TRBV15 and TRBJ2-5; 8 bases are a match to TRBD2. CDR1 is LNHNV and CDR2 is YYDKDF in the germline V gene (reference sequence). The junction had 10 bases not matched to a gene; V was cut back by 2 bases and J by 2 bases. The CDR3 extends over 17 amino acids. In nucleotides, the CDR3 is TGTGCCACCAGCAGACACACCGAACCTAGCGGGCAAGAGACCCAGTACTTC. Its translation is CATSRHTEPSGQETQYF.

The chain joins TRBV20-1 to TRBJ1-6, with D perhaps TRBD1 (6 bases). Trimming took off 5 bases at V and 7 bases at J, with 12 bases between the two ends. CDR3 length: 13 residues. Looked up from germline, CDR1 is DFQATT and CDR2 is SNEGSKA (reference sequence). As DNA, the CDR3 is TGCAGTGCTGGAAGACAGGAGAATTCACCCCTCCACTTT. Translating it yields CSAGRQENSPLHF.

V gene TRBV27 combines with J gene TRBJ1-2, with 8 bases lining up with TRBD1. The CDR3 extends over 13 amino acids. Germline V gene data show CDR1 as MNHEY and CDR2 as SMNVEV (reference sequence). V was clipped by 5 bases and J by 5 bases; unmatched bases: 4. The CDR3 DNA sequence: TGTGCCAGCAGTCCGAGGACAGGGTATGGCTACACCTTC. As protein: CASSPRTGYGYTF.

J is TRBJ2-5 and V is TRBV10-1; 13 bases match TRBD2. There are 15 residues in the CDR3. The germline V gene has CDR1 WNHNN and CDR2 SYGVQD (reference sequence). Trimming removed 6 bases from V and 4 bases from J; junction bases left unmatched: 5. CDR3 residues: CASSQGLAGIETQYF. The CDR3 DNA reads as TGCGCCAGCAGCCAGGGACTAGCGGGAATAGAGACCCAGTACTTC.

Only one count was recorded for this clonotype. V is TRBV10-1 and J is TRBJ1-1; possible D gene TRBD1, 5 bases. The V end was cut by 3 bases, the J end by 6 bases, with 11 bases between. The CDR3 spans 13 residues. The V gene's germline CDR1 is WNHNN and CDR2 SYGVQD (reference sequence). The CDR3 DNA reads TGCGCCAGCAGTGAAGGGGAGCTGGCTGAAGCTTTCTTT. This translates into CASSEGELAEAFF.

This chain joins TRBV15 and TRBJ1-4; maybe TRBD1 (5 bases). Trimming shortened V by 3 bases and J by 8 bases, and 25 bases separated the two germline ends. The CDR3 is 18 residues long. The germline gives CDR1 LNHNV, CDR2 YYDKDF (reference sequence). In nucleotides, the CDR3 is TGTGCCACCAGCAGTGGGGTAGGGACGGAACTCCGCAAGGAAAAACTGTTTTTT. Translating it yields CATSSGVGTELRKEKLFF.

The V and J genes are TRBV9 and TRBJ1-2, with D unresolved. V shed 7 bases and J shed 2 bases, with 15 bases lying between them. In germline, CDR1 is SGDLS, CDR2 YYNGEE. This CDR3 contains 14 residues. This chain's CDR3 is CASPCRAFNYGYTF. CDR3 in DNA: TGTGCCAGCCCTTGTCGGGCCTTCAACTATGGCTACACCTTC.

The chain combines TRBV2 with TRBJ2-7, with TRBD1 matching 7 bases. CDR3 length: 12 residues. V dropped 7 bases and J dropped 0; count of bases not matched to a gene: 0. Germline values: CDR1 SNHLY, CDR2 FYNNEI. DNA of the CDR3: TGTGCCAGCACAGGGGGCTCCTACGAGCAGTACTTC. It encodes CASTGGSYEQYF.